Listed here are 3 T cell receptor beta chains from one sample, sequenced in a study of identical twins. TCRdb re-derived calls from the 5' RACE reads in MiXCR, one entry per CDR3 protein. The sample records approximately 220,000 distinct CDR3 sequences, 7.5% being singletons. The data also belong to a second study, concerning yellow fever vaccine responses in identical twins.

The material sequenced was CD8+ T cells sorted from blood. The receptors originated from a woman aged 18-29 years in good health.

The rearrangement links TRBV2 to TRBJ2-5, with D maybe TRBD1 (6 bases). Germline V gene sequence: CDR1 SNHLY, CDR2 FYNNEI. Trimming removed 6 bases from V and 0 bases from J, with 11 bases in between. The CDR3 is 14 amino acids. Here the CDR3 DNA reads TGTGCCAGCAGCAAGACAGGCTACCAAGAGACCCAGTACTTC. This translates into CASSKTGYQETQYF.

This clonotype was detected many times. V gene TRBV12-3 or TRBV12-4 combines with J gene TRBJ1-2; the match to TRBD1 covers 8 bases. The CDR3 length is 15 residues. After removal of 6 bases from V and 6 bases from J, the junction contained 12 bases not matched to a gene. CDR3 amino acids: CASSSLRDRLNGYTF. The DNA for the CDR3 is TGTGCCAGCAGCTCCCTCCGGGACAGGTTGAATGGCTACACCTTC.

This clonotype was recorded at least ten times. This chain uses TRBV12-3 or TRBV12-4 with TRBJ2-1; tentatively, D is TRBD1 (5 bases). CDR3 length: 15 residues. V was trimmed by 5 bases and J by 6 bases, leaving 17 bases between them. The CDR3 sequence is CASSPRIRVRNEQFF. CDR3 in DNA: TGTGCCAGCAGTCCTCGTATCAGGGTTCGCAATGAGCAGTTCTTC.